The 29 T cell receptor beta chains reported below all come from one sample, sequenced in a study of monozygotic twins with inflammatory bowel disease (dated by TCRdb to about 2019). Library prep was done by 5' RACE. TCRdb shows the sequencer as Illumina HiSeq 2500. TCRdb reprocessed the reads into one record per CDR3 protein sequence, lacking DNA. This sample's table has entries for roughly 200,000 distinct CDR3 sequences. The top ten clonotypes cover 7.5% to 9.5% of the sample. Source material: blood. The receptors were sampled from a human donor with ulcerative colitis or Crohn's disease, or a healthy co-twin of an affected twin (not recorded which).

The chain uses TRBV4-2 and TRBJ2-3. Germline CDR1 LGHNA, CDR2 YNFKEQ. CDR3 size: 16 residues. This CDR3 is CASSHLIGPNTDTQYF.

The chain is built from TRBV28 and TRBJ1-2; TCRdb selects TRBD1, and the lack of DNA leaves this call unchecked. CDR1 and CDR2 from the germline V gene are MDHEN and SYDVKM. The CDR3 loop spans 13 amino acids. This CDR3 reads CASRLTGGSGYTF.

CDR3 loop: CASSLTDRDYEQYF. The V gene is TRBV6-2 or TRBV6-3, the J gene TRBJ2-7; TCRdb returns TRBD1, unconfirmable since there is no DNA. From germline, CDR1 is MNHEY and CDR2 SVGEGT. The CDR3 extends over 14 amino acids.

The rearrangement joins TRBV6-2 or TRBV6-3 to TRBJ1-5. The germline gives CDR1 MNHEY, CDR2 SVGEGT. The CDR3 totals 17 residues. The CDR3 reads CASSDGRGPTSNQPQHF.

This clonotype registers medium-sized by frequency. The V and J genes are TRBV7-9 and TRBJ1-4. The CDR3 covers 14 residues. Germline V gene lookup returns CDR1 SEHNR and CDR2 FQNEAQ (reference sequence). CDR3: CASSLAGLGEKLFF.

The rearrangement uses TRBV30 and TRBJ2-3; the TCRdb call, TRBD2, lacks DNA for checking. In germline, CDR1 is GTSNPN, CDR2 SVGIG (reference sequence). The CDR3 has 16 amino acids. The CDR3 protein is CASSTGVTTSTDTQYF.

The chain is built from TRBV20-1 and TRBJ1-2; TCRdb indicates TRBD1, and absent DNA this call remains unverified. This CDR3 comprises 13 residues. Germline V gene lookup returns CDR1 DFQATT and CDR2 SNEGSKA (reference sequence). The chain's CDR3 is CSAIRDNNYGYTF.

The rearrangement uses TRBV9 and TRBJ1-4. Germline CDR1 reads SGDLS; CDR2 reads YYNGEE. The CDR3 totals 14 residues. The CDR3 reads CASSVGPKLEKLFF.

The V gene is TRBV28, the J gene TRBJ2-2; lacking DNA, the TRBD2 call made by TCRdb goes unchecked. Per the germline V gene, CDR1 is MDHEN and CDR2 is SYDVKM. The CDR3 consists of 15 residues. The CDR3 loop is CASSSGLDFTGELFF.

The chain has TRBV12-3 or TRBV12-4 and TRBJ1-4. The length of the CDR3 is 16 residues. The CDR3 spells CASSLETVGKGEKLFF.

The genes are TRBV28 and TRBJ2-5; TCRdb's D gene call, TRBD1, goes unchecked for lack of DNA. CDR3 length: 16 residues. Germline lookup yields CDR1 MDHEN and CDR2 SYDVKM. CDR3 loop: CASSSPTTGSGETQYF.

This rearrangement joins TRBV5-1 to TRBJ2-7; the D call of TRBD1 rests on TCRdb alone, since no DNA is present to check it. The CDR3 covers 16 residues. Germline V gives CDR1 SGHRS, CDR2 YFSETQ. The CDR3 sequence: CASSYSPGQGSYEQYF.

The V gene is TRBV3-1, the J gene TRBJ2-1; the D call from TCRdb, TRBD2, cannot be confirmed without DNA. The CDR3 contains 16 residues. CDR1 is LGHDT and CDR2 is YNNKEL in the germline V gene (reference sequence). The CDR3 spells CASSPPGLAGINEQFF.

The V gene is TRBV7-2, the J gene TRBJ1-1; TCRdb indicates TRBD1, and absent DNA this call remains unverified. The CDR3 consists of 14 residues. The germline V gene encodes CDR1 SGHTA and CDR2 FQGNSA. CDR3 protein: CASRPGTANTEAFF.

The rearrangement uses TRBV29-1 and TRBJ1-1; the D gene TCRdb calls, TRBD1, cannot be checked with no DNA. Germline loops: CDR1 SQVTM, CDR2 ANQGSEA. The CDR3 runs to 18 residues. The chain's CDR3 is CSVAGGVQGGSIDTEAFF.

The CDR3: CASSAGGSSYNEQFF. This chain joins TRBV9 and TRBJ2-1; the TCRdb D gene call, TRBD1, has no DNA to confirm it. Germline V gene data show CDR1 as SGDLS and CDR2 as YYNGEE. This CDR3 region has 15 residues.

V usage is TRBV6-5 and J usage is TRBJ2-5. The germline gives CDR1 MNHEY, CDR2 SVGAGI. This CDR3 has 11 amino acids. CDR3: CASIHRETQYF.

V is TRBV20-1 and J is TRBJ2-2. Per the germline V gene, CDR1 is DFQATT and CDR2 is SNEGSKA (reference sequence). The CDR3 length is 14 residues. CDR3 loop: CSARDVGNTGELFF.

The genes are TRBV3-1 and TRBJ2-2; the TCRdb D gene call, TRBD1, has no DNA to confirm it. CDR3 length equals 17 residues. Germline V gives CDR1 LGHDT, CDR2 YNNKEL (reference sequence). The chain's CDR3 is CASSPLWAGANTGELFF.

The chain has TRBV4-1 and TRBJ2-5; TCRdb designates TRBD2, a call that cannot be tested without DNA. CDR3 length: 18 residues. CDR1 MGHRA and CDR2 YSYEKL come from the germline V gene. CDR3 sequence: CASSQDLGLAGEQETQYF.

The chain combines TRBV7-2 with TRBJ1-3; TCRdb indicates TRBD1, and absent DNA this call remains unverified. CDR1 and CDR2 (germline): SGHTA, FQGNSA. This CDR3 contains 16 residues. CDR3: CASSLPSGASGNTIYF. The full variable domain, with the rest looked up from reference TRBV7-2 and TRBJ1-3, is GAGVSQSPSNKVTEKGKDVELRCDPISGHTALYWYRQSLGQGLEFLIYFQGNSAPDKSGLPSDRFSAERTGGSVSTLTIQRTQQEDSAVYLCASSLPSGASGNTIYFGEGSWLTVV.

The CDR3 sequence is CASKRSGTEAFF. The chain is built from TRBV12-3 or TRBV12-4 and TRBJ1-1; TCRdb's D call, TRBD1, is unchecked because there is no DNA. The CDR3 contains 12 residues.

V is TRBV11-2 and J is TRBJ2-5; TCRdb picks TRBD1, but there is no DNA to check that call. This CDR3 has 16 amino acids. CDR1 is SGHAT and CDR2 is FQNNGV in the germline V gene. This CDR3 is CASSLVLRALQETQYF.

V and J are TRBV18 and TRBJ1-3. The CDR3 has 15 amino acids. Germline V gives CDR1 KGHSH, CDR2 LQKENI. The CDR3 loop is CASSPQGKKGNTIYF.

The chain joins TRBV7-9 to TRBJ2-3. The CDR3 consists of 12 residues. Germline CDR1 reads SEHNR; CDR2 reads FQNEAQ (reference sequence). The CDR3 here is CASSLKLDTQYF.

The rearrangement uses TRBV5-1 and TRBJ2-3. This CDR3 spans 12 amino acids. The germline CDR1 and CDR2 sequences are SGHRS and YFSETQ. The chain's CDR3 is CASSQNTDTQYF.

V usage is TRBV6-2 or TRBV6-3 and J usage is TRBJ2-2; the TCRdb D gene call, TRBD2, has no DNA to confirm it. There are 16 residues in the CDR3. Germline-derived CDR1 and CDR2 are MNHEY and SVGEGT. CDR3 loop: CASQEWEGRGTGELFF.

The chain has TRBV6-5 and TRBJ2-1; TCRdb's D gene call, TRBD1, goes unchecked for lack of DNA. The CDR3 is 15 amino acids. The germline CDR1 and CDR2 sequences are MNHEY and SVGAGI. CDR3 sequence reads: CASSFGTGGENEQFF.

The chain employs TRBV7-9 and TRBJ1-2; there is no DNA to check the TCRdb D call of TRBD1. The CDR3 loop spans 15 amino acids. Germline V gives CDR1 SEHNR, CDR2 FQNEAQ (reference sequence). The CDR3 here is CASSYRGSGSYGYTF. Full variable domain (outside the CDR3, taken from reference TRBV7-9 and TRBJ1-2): DTGVSQNPRHKITKRGQNVTFRCDPISEHNRLYWYRQTLGQGPEFLTYFQNEAQLEKSRLLSDRFSAERPKGSFSTLEIQRTEQGDSAMYLCASSYRGSGSYGYTFGSGTRLTVV.